This T cell receptor beta chain was captured by sequencing in a study of vaccination and CD4 T cells after COVID-19. Treatment here: approximately nine-day PBMC culture with coronavirus spike peptide pools or control peptides (ViraFEST assay). Prior to the COVID-19 pandemic (2011-2018), the unexposed donor's CD4+ T cells were collected. Antigen-specific T cell expansion with peptide pools preceded TCR sequencing in the ViraFEST approach. Negative selection recovered the CD4+ T cells once they had spent around 11 days in culture. This clonotype was seen only once. The antigen is not known. Cultured CD4+ T cell DNA was sequenced using the Oncomine TCR Beta short-read assay. Genomic DNA was taken out of cultured CD4+ T cells by extraction. Each CDR3 protein gets one entry after TCRdb re-called the PCR reads with MiXCR. There are about 6,800 distinct CDR3 sequences in the sample; 35% occur only once, and approximately 31% lies in the top ten.

This clonotype was sampled from a human donor in good health. Sequenced material: CD4+ T cells from blood, cultured in vitro.

CDR3 bases: TGTGCCAGTAGTCCACAGGGACCTGAAAAACTGTTTTTT. Translation: CASSPQGPEKLFF. The chain recombines TRBV19 with TRBJ1-4; perhaps TRBD1 as D (6 bases). The CDR3 is 13 residues long. V lost 5 bases and J 7 bases, leaving 11 bases between the germline ends. The germline V gene encodes CDR1 LNHDA and CDR2 SQIVND (reference sequence).